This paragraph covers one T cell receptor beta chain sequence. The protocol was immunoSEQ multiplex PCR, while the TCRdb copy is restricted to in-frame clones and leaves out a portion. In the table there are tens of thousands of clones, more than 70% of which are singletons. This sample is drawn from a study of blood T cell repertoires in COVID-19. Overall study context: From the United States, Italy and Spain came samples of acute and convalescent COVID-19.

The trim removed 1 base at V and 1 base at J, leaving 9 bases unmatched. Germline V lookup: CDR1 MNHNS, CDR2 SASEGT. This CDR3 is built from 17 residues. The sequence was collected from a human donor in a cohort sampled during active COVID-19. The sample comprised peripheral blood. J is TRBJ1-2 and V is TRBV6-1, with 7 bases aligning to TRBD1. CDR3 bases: TGTGCCAGCAGTGAAGGGCCCGGGACAGAAATTAACTATGGCTACACCTTC. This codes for CASSEGPGTEINYGYTF.